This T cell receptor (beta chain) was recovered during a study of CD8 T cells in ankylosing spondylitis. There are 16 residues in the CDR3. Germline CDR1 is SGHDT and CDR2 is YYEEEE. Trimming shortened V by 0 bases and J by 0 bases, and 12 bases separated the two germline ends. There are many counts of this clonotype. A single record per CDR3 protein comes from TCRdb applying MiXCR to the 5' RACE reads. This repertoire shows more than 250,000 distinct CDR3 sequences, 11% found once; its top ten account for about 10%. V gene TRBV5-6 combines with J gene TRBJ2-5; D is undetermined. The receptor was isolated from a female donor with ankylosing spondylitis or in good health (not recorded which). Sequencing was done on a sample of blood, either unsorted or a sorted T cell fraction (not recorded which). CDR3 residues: CASSLGPRRYQETQYF. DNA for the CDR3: TGTGCCAGCAGCTTGGGTCCACGACGCTACCAAGAGACCCAGTACTTC.